The 8 T cell receptor beta chains presented below share a single source sample, sequenced in a study of technical replicates of blood from a handful of donors. Measured with immunoSEQ multiplex PCR; TCRdb has only the in-frame clones, and not every one. Altogether more than 12,000 clones are present, 84% being singletons, with the ten largest covering roughly 11%. The specimen sequenced was PBMCs. The receptors stem from a human donor in good health.

The chain couples TRBV5-1 to TRBJ2-3; 8 bases line up with TRBD2. This CDR3 comprises 14 residues. From germline, CDR1 is SGHRS and CDR2 YFSETQ. V dropped 2 bases and J dropped 4; count of bases not matched to a gene: 3. This CDR3 is CASSLLAEADTQYF. Here the CDR3 DNA reads TGCGCCAGCAGCTTACTAGCGGAAGCAGATACGCAGTATTTT.

J is TRBJ2-5 and V is TRBV2, with TRBD2 matching 9 bases. Germline CDR1 is SNHLY and CDR2 is FYNNEI. This CDR3 comprises 15 residues. Trimming cost V 7 bases and J 5 bases; bases outside gene matches: 11. CDR3 loop: CASTGLAGAGETQYF. In DNA form, the CDR3 reads TGTGCCAGCACAGGATTAGCGGGAGCTGGGGAGACCCAGTACTTC.

This chain joins TRBV7-9 and TRBJ2-2; 7 positions agree with TRBD1. The CDR3 covers 15 residues. Germline lookup yields CDR1 SEHNR and CDR2 FQNEAQ (reference sequence). V lost 5 bases, J lost 6 bases, and 9 bases stayed unmatched. Written as DNA, the CDR3 is TGTGCCAGCAGCGGCCCTCGACAGGGCGCCGGGGAGCTGTTTTTT. As protein: CASSGPRQGAGELFF.

The chain uses TRBV2 and TRBJ2-1, with D uncertain. The germline CDR1 and CDR2 sequences are SNHLY and FYNNEI. The V end was cut by 7 bases, the J end by 4 bases, with 11 bases between. There are 13 residues in the CDR3. The CDR3 loop is CASKDSLYNEQFF. In nucleotides, the CDR3 is TGTGCCAGCAAAGACTCCCTATACAATGAGCAGTTCTTC.

The V call is TRBV10-1, the J call TRBJ2-7; 9 bases are a match to TRBD2. The V gene's germline CDR1 is WNHNN and CDR2 SYGVQD (reference sequence). J gave up 3 bases and V 4 bases, and 1 base lay outside the gene matches. This CDR3 region has 13 residues. The CDR3 DNA reads TGCGCCAGCAGTGCAGCGGGAGGCTACGAGCAGTACTTC. Its translation is CASSAAGGYEQYF.

This clone was picked up one time. The genes are TRBV29-1 and TRBJ2-7, with 7 bases matching TRBD1. The V segment lost 4 bases and the J segment 2 bases; nucleotides outside the gene matches: 5. In germline, CDR1 is SQVTM, CDR2 ANQGSEA. The CDR3 totals 13 residues. CDR3 DNA sequence: TGCAGCGTTGCGGACAGGCCGACCTACGAGCAGTACTTC. As protein: CSVADRPTYEQYF.

The chain combines TRBV7-3 with TRBJ2-1; 10 bases match TRBD2. The V and J ends lost 5 bases and 8 bases, in that order; junction bases with no gene match: 12. This CDR3 comprises 16 residues. Germline loops: CDR1 SGHTA, CDR2 FQGTGA. The CDR3 DNA sequence: TGTGCCAGCAGCCCCAATGTAGCTAGCGGGAGCCATGAGCAGTTCTTC. Translating gives CASSPNVASGSHEQFF.

J is TRBJ2-5 and V is TRBV5-1, with 11 positions matching TRBD2. Trimming removed 3 bases from V and 4 bases from J; junction bases left unmatched: 2. The CDR3 has 14 residues. Per the germline V gene, CDR1 is SGHRS and CDR2 is YFSETQ. CDR3 DNA: TGCGCCAGCAGCTGGGGGACTAGCGGAGAGACCCAGTACTTC. Translating gives CASSWGTSGETQYF.